The clone carrying this T cell receptor beta chain showed up just once. Germline V CDR1 and CDR2: MNHEY, SVGAGI. V shed 8 bases and J shed 2 bases, with 9 bases lying between them. This CDR3 region has 12 residues. The assay was immunoSEQ multiplex PCR, and TCRdb's table has in-frame clones only and misses some. The profile shows 150,000 to 250,000 clones, about 85% of them singletons. This entry is derived from a study of blood T cell repertoires in COVID-19. This sequence originates from a woman in her twenties or thirties who had recovered from COVID-19. The sample comprised PBMCs or T cells enriched from blood (not recorded which). The gene calls are TRBV6-5 and TRBJ1-1; possibly TRBD1 for D (5 bases). CDR3 DNA sequence: TGTGCCAGCCGTAGGGGTAACACTGAAGCTTTCTTT. Translation: CASRRGNTEAFF.